This T cell receptor beta chain came from a study of molecular identifiers for immune sequencing clone quantification. The CDR3 contains 15 residues. Trimming pared 1 base from V and 7 bases from J, leaving 20 bases between. The germline V gene has CDR1 DFQATT and CDR2 SNEGSKA (reference sequence). This clonotype was picked up one time. TCRdb reprocessed the PCR reads with MiXCR, giving one entry per CDR3 protein. This sample has hundreds of thousands of distinct CDR3 sequences, with 25% found just once. This receptor was identified in a human donor in good health. Some libraries in this study had Jurkat cell RNA spiked in. Sequenced material: naive CD8+ T cells from blood, with Jurkat cell RNA spiked in. Subset here: FACS-sorted CD8+CD4-CCR7+CD45RA+ naive T cells. The rearrangement joins TRBV20-1 to TRBJ2-7, with D possibly TRBD1 on 6 matching bases. This CDR3 reads CSARARPGVYWEQYF. The CDR3, as DNA: TGCAGTGCTAGAGCCCGGCCAGGGGTTTACTGGGAGCAGTACTTC.